This T cell receptor (beta chain) is drawn from a study of T cell responses to AZD1222 COVID-19 vaccine. Study-level results: Spike was spanned by vaccine-associated CD4 TCRs, which were dominant at 160-218 and 743-854. Regions left unmutated in variants are reportedly the target of nearly half of spike-specific TCRs.

The data were produced by immunoSEQ multiplex PCR, yet TCRdb's version contains in-frame clones alone and is incomplete. This repertoire shows 150,000 to 200,000 clones, roughly 92% found once; its top ten account for 5.1%. This clone has just one count. Its antigen is unidentified. This TCR was sampled from an adult who received the AZD1222 COVID-19 vaccine. The starting material was peripheral blood, obtained 28 days after the second AZD1222 dose.

The CDR3 nucleotides are TGCAGCGTTGCGTGGCTGACGAACACTGAAGCTTTCTTT. It is translated as CSVAWLTNTEAFF. V usage is TRBV29-1 and J usage is TRBJ1-1; D is uncertain. This CDR3 has 13 amino acids. CDR1 is SQVTM and CDR2 is ANQGSEA in the germline V gene. V lost 4 bases and J 1 base, leaving 10 bases between the germline ends.